This T cell receptor beta chain was recovered during a study of identical twins. A universal primer site arose from template switching, and cDNA bore unique molecular identifiers. TCRdb re-called the 5' RACE reads through MiXCR, storing one row per CDR3 protein. The sample has roughly 490,000 distinct CDR3 sequences; roughly an eighth are singletons. This clonotype was counted only a few times. Another study also made use of these data, one on yellow fever vaccine responses in identical twins.

This clonotype originated in a woman aged 18-29 years in good health. The sequencing input was CD4+ T cells sorted from blood.

This chain's CDR3 is CASSVDTADNSPLHF. The DNA for the CDR3 is TGTGCCAGCAGCGTAGATACAGCCGATAATTCACCCCTCCACTTT. The chain recombines TRBV9 with TRBJ1-6; no firm D call. The CDR3 has 15 residues. The V end lost 0 bases, the J end lost 5 bases, and 9 bases lay between the germline ends. The germline V gene encodes CDR1 SGDLS and CDR2 YYNGEE.